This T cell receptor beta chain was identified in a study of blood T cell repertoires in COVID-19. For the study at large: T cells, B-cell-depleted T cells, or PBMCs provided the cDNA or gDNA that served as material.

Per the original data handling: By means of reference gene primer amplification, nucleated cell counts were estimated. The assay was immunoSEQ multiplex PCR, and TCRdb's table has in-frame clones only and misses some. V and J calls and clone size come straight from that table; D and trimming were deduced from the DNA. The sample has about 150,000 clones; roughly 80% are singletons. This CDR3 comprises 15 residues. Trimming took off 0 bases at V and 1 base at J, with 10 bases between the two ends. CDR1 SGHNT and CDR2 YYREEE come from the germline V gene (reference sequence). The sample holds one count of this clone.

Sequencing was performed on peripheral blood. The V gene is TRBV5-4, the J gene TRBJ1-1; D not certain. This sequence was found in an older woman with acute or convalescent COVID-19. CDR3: CASSLDAGQNTEAFF. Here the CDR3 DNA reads TGTGCCAGCAGCTTGGATGCAGGCCAGAACACTGAAGCTTTCTTT. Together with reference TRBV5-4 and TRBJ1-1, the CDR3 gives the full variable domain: ETGVTQSPTHLIKTRGQQVTLRCSSQSGHNTVSWYQQALGQGPQFIFQYYREEENGRGNFPPRFSGLQFPNYSSELNVNALELDDSALYLCASSLDAGQNTEAFFGQGTRLTVV.